One and the same sample provided the 18 T cell receptor beta chains below, sequenced in a study of OX40 agonist ivuxolimab in advanced cancers. The method was immunoSEQ multiplex PCR; TCRdb's version includes in-frame clones alone and lacks a portion of them. The top ten clones hold approximately 23% of a sample with tens of thousands of clones, 90% to 95% of them seen once. The sample was CD4+ or CD8+ T cells sorted from blood, taken in a trial of the OX40 agonist ivuxolimab. All receptors come from an adult with an advanced solid tumor such as melanoma, head and neck, liver or kidney cancer.

The rearrangement joins TRBV9 to TRBJ2-1; the match to TRBD2 covers 12 bases. V trimming: 4 bases; J trimming: 8 bases; junction bases outside the gene matches: 28. Germline CDR1 and CDR2: SGDLS and YYNGEE. The CDR3 runs to 22 residues. The CDR3 DNA reads as TGTGCCAGCAGCCCCCCGGTGAGTTTGACTAGCGGGAGTGGATTTAAAGTTTATGAGCAGTTCTTC. Protein product: CASSPPVSLTSGSGFKVYEQFF.

The chain uses TRBV11-2 and TRBJ2-7; TRBD2 is a possible D gene (5 bases). Germline V gene sequence: CDR1 SGHAT, CDR2 FQNNGV. The length of the CDR3 is 12 residues. The V and J ends lost 3 bases and 5 bases respectively, with 8 bases between them. CDR3 coding DNA: TGTGCCAGCAGCTTCGCGAGGGACGAGCAGTACTTC. Amino acids: CASSFARDEQYF.

This chain joins TRBV7-9 and TRBJ1-1; no clear D. Trimming took off 1 base at V and 4 bases at J, with 7 bases between the two ends. CDR1 and CDR2 from the germline V gene are SEHNR and FQNEAQ (reference sequence). There are 13 residues in the CDR3. The CDR3 reads CASSLGATTEAFF. In DNA, the CDR3 is TGTGCCAGCAGCTTAGGAGCGACCACTGAAGCTTTCTTT. The variable domain in full, with the rest retrieved from reference TRBV7-9 and TRBJ1-1, is DTGVSQNPRHKITKRGQNVTFRCDPISEHNRLYWYRQTLGQGPEFLTYFQNEAQLEKSRLLSDRFSAERPKGSFSTLEIQRTEQGDSAMYLCASSLGATTEAFFGQGTRLTVV.

The rearrangement joins TRBV7-9 to TRBJ2-7, with unresolved D. CDR1 is SEHNR and CDR2 is FQNEAQ in the germline V gene (reference sequence). This CDR3 contains 13 residues. Trimming cost V 7 bases and J 6 bases, with 16 bases left between them. In DNA, the CDR3 is TGTGCCAGCACCCTTTTTGGCCCTACCGAGCAGTACTTC. Protein product: CASTLFGPTEQYF.

The chain recombines TRBV7-2 with TRBJ2-1, with D uncertain. Germline V gene data show CDR1 as SGHTA and CDR2 as FQGNSA. Between the trimmed V and J ends, which lost 3 bases and 4 bases, there was a span of 4 bases. The CDR3 is 12 residues long. The CDR3 protein is CASSFRYNEQFF. In nucleotides, the CDR3 is TGTGCCAGCAGCTTCAGGTACAATGAGCAGTTCTTC.

The genes are TRBV6-5 and TRBJ2-7; 13 bases align to TRBD2. The CDR3 sequence is 15 residues long. Per the germline V gene, CDR1 is MNHEY and CDR2 is SVGAGI. Trimming at V came to 5 bases and at J to 0 bases, leaving 1 base not matched to a gene. Here the CDR3 reads CASSRTSGSSYEQYF. DNA for the CDR3: TGTGCCAGCAGTCGGACTAGCGGGAGCTCCTACGAGCAGTACTTC.

V and J are TRBV7-2 and TRBJ2-7, with 7 bases that match TRBD2. V lost 5 bases to trimming and J lost 5 bases; unmatched junction nucleotides: 6. The germline gives CDR1 SGHTA, CDR2 FQGNSA. There are 13 residues in the CDR3. The CDR3 coding sequence is TGTGCCAGCAGCCCCCAGGGAGGGGACGAGCAGTACTTC. Translation gives CASSPQGGDEQYF.

The V and J genes are TRBV7-8 and TRBJ2-2, with unresolved D. This CDR3 region has 14 residues. Trimming removed 3 bases at V and 1 base at J, with 6 bases between. Germline CDR1 is SGHVS and CDR2 is FQNEAQ. CDR3 in DNA: TGTGCCAGCAGCTTGTTCCTGAACACCGGGGAGCTGTTTTTT. Amino acids: CASSLFLNTGELFF.

The chain has TRBV5-8 and TRBJ1-2, with D perhaps matching TRBD1 (5 bases). Germline CDR1 SGHTS, CDR2 YDEGEE. Trimming shortened V by 0 bases and J by 6 bases, and 12 bases separated the two germline ends. The CDR3 has 14 residues. DNA of the CDR3: TGTGCCAGCAGCTTGGCCGTCTCAGGGAATGGCTACACCTTC. Translation: CASSLAVSGNGYTF.

V is TRBV7-9 and J is TRBJ2-1; D ambiguous. Germline V gene lookup returns CDR1 SEHNR and CDR2 FQNEAQ (reference sequence). Trimming stripped 5 bases from V and 5 bases from J, with 16 bases between. The CDR3 is 15 residues long. CDR3 bases: TGTGCCAGCAGCCTTCCTGGGGTCGGAGACAATGAGCAGTTCTTC. This encodes CASSLPGVGDNEQFF.

This clone is a singleton in its sample. The chain recombines TRBV21-1 with TRBJ1-5. TRBV21-1 is designated a pseudogene. This CDR3 contains 16 residues. The CDR3 DNA reads TGTGCCAGCAGCAAAGCGCGGGGGGACGGAAATCAGCCCCAGCATTTT. Translating it yields CASSKARGDGNQPQHF.

J is TRBJ1-4 and V is TRBV7-9, with D unclear. V was shortened by 1 base and J by 13 bases, with 7 bases between the two germline ends. The CDR3 extends over 11 amino acids. CDR1 and CDR2 (germline): SEHNR, FQNEAQ (reference sequence). For the CDR3, the DNA is TGTGCCAGCAGCTTAGGGGAGAGACTGTTTTTT. Residues: CASSLGERLFF.

This clone was seen just once. This chain uses TRBV18 with TRBJ2-7; a weak D match, TRBD2 (6 bases). V lost 1 base and J 4 bases, leaving 14 bases between the germline ends. This CDR3 spans 15 amino acids. Germline CDR1 is KGHSH and CDR2 is LQKENI. CDR3 nucleotide sequence: TGTGCCAGCTCACCACTTGAAGGCGCGGGATACGAGCAGTACTTC. It translates to CASSPLEGAGYEQYF. The complete variable domain, with remaining parts taken from reference TRBV18 and TRBJ2-7, reads NAGVMQNPRHLVRRRGQEARLRCSPMKGHSHVYWYRQLPEEGLKFMVYLQKENIIDESGMPKERFSAEFPKEGPSILRIQQVVRGDSAAYFCASSPLEGAGYEQYFGPGTRLTVT.

The rearrangement uses TRBV9 and TRBJ2-1; the D gene is possibly TRBD2 (6 bases). The CDR3 spans 12 residues. Trimming shortened V by 5 bases and J by 9 bases, and 12 bases separated the two germline ends. From germline, CDR1 is SGDLS and CDR2 YYNGEE. CDR3 nucleotides: TGTGCCAGCAGTAAAAACGGGGGTGAGCAGTTCTTC. Translated, it gives CASSKNGGEQFF.

The rearrangement links TRBV15 to TRBJ2-4, with a possible D match to TRBD1 (6 bases). V was pared by 5 bases and J by 0 bases, with 17 bases between. The germline V gene encodes CDR1 LNHNV and CDR2 YYDKDF (reference sequence). The length of the CDR3 is 17 residues. The CDR3 sequence is CATSGTRDLVAKNIQYF. CDR3 bases: TGTGCCACCAGCGGGACAAGGGATCTTGTAGCCAAAAACATTCAGTACTTC.

This clone was observed once. This chain joins TRBV7-6 and TRBJ2-3; D tentatively fits TRBD1 or TRBD2 (6 bases each). The CDR3 loop spans 15 amino acids. Trimming took off 8 bases at V and 5 bases at J, with 20 bases between the two ends. Germline V gene lookup returns CDR1 SGHVS and CDR2 FNYEAQ. The CDR3, as DNA: TGTGCCAGCTCCTCCGTACAGGGAGGAATAGATACGCAGTATTTT. Its translation is CASSSVQGGIDTQYF.

This sequence joins TRBV9 and TRBJ2-2; D gene uncertain. V was shortened by 2 bases and J by 7 bases, with 9 bases between the two germline ends. CDR1 is SGDLS, CDR2 YYNGEE, per germline. CDR3 length: 13 amino acids. As DNA, the CDR3 is TGTGCCAGCAGCGTGGAGACTGTCGGGGAGCTGTTTTTT. Translation: CASSVETVGELFF.

This chain uses TRBV27 with TRBJ2-7, with 11 bases aligning to TRBD2. V gave up 3 bases and J gave up 2 bases; unmatched junction bases: 15. The CDR3 spans 19 residues. Per the germline V gene, CDR1 is MNHEY and CDR2 is SMNVEV (reference sequence). The CDR3 nucleotides read TGTGCCAGCAGTTTTGTACTAGCGGGAGTAAACCCCTTAACCTACGAGCAGTACTTC. It is translated as CASSFVLAGVNPLTYEQYF.